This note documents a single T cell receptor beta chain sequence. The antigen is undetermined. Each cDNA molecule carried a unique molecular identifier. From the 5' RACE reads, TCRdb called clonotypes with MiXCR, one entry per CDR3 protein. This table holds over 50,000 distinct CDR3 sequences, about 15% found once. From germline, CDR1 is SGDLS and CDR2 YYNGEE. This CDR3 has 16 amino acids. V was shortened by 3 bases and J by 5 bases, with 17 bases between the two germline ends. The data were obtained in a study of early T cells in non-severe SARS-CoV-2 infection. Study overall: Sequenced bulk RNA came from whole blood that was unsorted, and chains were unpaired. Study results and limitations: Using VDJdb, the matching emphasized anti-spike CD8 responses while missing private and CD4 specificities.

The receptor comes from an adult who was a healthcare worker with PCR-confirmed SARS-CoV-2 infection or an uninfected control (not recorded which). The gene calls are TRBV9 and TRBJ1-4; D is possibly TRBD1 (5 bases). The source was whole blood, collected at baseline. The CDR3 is CASSDTGTISNEKLFF. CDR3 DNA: TGTGCCAGCAGCGATACCGGGACCATTTCGAATGAAAAACTGTTTTTT.